Below are 2 T cell receptor beta chains sequenced from a single sample in a study of T cell responses to AZD1222 COVID-19 vaccine. This table comes from immunoSEQ multiplex PCR, and its TCRdb copy is limited to in-frame clones, with some not included. The sample shows 95,000 to 120,000 clones, around 89% of them seen only once. The material was peripheral blood, obtained 28 days after the second AZD1222 dose. Receptor source: an adult who received the AZD1222 COVID-19 vaccine.

As for this clone: Distinct nucleotide sequences in the sample also encode this CDR3. This chain links TRBV18 with TRBJ1-1; D is possibly TRBD1 (6 bases). Germline loops: CDR1 KGHSH, CDR2 LQKENI. This CDR3 has 15 amino acids. The ends were cut back, 3 bases at V and 1 base at J, with 12 bases in the middle. CDR3: CASSPFETGNTEAFF. CDR3 DNA sequence: TGTGCCAGCTCACCCTTTGAGACAGGGAACACTGAAGCTTTCTTT.

The chain links TRBV5-6 to TRBJ1-4, with 7 bases fitting TRBD1. Germline V gene sequence: CDR1 SGHDT, CDR2 YYEEEE. This CDR3 region has 14 residues. With V trimmed by 4 bases and J by 5 bases, 5 bases remained unmatched. CDR3 loop: CASSKQGGNEKLFF. The DNA of the CDR3 is TGTGCCAGCAGCAAGCAGGGGGGGAATGAAAAACTGTTTTTT.